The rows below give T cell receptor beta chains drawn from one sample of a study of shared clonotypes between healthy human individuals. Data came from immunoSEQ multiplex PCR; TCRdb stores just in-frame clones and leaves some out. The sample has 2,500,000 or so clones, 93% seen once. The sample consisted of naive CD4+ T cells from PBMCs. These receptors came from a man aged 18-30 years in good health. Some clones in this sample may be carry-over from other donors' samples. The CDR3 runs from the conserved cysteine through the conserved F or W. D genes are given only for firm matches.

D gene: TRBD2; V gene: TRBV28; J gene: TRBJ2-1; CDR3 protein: CASSTMGWLAAYNEQFF; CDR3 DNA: TGTGCCAGCAGTACTATGGGGTGGCTAGCGGCCTACAATGAGCAGTTCTTC
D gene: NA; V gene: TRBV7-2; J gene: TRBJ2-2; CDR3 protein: CASTFLHILTGELFF; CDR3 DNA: TGTGCCAGCACCTTCCTCCACATTCTCACCGGGGAGCTGTTTTTT
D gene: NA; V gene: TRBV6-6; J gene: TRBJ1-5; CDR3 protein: CASSYSKWSNQPQHF; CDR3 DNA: TGTGCCAGCAGTTACTCGAAATGGAGCAATCAGCCCCAGCATTTT
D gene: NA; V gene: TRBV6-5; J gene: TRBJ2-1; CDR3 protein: CASSYSPGPGHEQFF; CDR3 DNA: TGTGCCAGCAGTTACAGCCCCGGGCCGGGCCATGAGCAGTTCTTC
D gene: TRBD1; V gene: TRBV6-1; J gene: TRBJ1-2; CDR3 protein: CASSDWTGINYGYTF; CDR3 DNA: TGTGCCAGCAGTGATTGGACAGGGATCAACTATGGCTACACCTTC
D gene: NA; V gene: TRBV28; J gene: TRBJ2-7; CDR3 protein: CASSLVGYEQYF; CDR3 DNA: TGTGCCAGCAGTTTGGTGGGCTACGAGCAGTACTTC
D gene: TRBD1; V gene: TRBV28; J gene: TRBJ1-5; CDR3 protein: CASSLDRDRYSNQPQHF; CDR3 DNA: TGTGCCAGCAGTTTGGACCGGGACAGGTATAGCAATCAGCCCCAGCATTTT
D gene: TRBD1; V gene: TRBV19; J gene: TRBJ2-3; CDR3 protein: CASSMGDRGRDTQYF; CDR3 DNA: TGTGCCAGTAGTATGGGCGACAGGGGTCGGGATACGCAGTATTTT
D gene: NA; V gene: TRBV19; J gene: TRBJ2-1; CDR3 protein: CASSIGGAGDEEQFF; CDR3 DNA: TGTGCCAGTAGTATAGGAGGGGCAGGGGATGAGGAGCAGTTCTTC
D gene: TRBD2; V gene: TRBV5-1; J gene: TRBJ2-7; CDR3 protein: CASSFGSGSYGEQYF; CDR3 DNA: TGCGCCAGCAGCTTCGGTAGCGGGAGTTATGGCGAGCAGTACTTC
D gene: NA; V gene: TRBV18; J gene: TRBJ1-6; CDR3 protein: CASSGNDGGPSSYNSPLHF; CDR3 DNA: TGTGCCAGCTCAGGTAACGACGGCGGTCCGAGCTCCTATAATTCACCCCTCCACTTT
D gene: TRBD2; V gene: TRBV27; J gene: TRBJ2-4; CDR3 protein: CASSLRAGLAKNIQYF; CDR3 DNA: TGTGCCAGCAGTTTAAGAGCGGGGCTAGCCAAAAACATTCAGTACTTC
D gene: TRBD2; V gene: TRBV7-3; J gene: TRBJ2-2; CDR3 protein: CASSLNAGGNTGELFF; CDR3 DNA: TGTGCCAGCAGCTTAAACGCGGGAGGGAACACCGGGGAGCTGTTTTTT
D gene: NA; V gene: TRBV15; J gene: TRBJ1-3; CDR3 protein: CATSRGYRESGNTIYF; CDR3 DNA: TGTGCCACCAGCAGGGGTTACAGGGAATCTGGAAACACCATATATTTT
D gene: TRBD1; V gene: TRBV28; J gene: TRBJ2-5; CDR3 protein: CASSLSPSRGETQYF; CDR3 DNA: TGTGCCAGCAGTTTAAGCCCCAGCAGGGGGGAGACCCAGTACTTC
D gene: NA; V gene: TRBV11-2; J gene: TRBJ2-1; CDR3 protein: CASSLGFPLGNEQFF; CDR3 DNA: TGTGCCAGCAGCTTGGGGTTCCCCTTGGGGAATGAGCAGTTCTTC
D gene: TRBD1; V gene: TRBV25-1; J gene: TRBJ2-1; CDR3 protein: CASSEYDRGEQFF; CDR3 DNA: TGTGCCAGCAGTGAATACGACAGGGGCGAGCAGTTCTTC
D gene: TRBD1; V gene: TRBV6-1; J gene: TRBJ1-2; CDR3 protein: CASTAGGGYTF; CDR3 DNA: TGTGCCAGCACGGCAGGGGGTGGCTACACCTTC
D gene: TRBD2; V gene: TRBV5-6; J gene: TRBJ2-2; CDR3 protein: CASSRGAGELFF; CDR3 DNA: TGTGCCAGCAGCCGGGGGGCCGGGGAGCTGTTTTTT
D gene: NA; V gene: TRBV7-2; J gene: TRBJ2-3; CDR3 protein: CASSLVSTSTDTQYF; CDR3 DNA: TGTGCCAGCAGCTTAGTATCGACCAGCACAGATACGCAGTATTTT